Sequencing of this T cell receptor beta chain was carried out in a study of blood T cell repertoires in COVID-19. This clone has just one count. Trimming shortened V by 3 bases and J by 0 bases, and 13 bases separated the two germline ends. Germline CDR1 reads SGHDT; CDR2 reads YYEEEE. CDR3 size: 16 residues. TCRdb's copy holds only in-frame clones and misses some; the assay was immunoSEQ multiplex PCR. The table lists approximately 180,000 clones, roughly 90% of them singletons. The clonotype comes from a human donor with acute COVID-19. The donor label of this sample is uncertain. Material: PBMCs or T cells enriched from blood (not recorded which). The V and J genes are TRBV5-6 and TRBJ1-3, with D possibly being TRBD1 (6 bases). The CDR3: CASSSDTGFSGNTIYF. CDR3 bases: TGTGCCAGCAGCTCGGACACAGGGTTCTCTGGAAACACCATATATTTT. Full variable domain (remainder filled in from reference TRBV5-6 and TRBJ1-3): DAGVTQSPTHLIKTRGQQVTLRCSPKSGHDTVSWYQQALGQGPQFIFQYYEEEERQRGNFPDRFSGHQFPNYSSELNVNALLLGDSALYLCASSSDTGFSGNTIYFGEGSWLTVV.